These 24 T cell receptor beta chains were sequenced from one sample in a study of EBV T-cell therapy then PD-1 blockade in nasopharyngeal carcinoma (dated by TCRdb to the early 2020s). Library generation was performed with the immunoSEQ multiplex PCR assay. The immuneACCESS repertoire file appears here via TCRdb, limited to in-frame rearrangements. These files lack a portion of the clones; in checked studies, under half of the deficit traces to unresolved V genes, and the cause of the others is not known. Counted in this sample were under 20,000 clones; more than 70% of them appeared once. The ten largest make up approximately 31% of the sample. The sample's treatment or condition, from its label and the paper: AdE1-LMPpoly-expanded autologous EBV-specific T-cell therapy followed by anti-PD-1 nivolumab. No antigen has been assigned to these receptors. The sample in question was CD8+ T cells from blood, obtained at approximately day 30 from a patient whose treatment included autologous EBV-specific T cells and nivolumab. These receptors were taken from a middle-aged man with nasopharyngeal carcinoma.

The CDR3: CSVPDRNTEAFF. The CDR3 coding sequence is TGCAGCGTTCCTGACAGAAACACTGAAGCTTTCTTT. J is TRBJ1-1 and V is TRBV29-1; D might be TRBD1 (5 bases). The ends were cut back, 5 bases at V and 2 bases at J, with 9 bases in the middle. Germline-derived CDR1 and CDR2 are SQVTM and ANQGSEA. The CDR3 sequence is 12 residues long.

The rearrangement links TRBV30 to TRBJ1-1; D not certain. V was clipped by 5 bases and J by 3 bases, with 13 bases between them. Germline CDR1 reads GTSNPN; CDR2 reads SVGIG (reference sequence). The CDR3 is made up of 13 amino acids. The CDR3, as DNA: TGTGCCTGGGGTTTCCGGCGGGACACTGAAGCTTTCTTT. It specifies CAWGFRRDTEAFF. Together with reference TRBV30 and TRBJ1-1, the CDR3 gives the full variable domain: SQTIHQWPATLVQPVGSPLSLECTVEGTSNPNLYWYRQAAGRGLQLLFYSVGIGQISSEVPQNLSASRPQDRQFILSSKKLLLSDSGFYLCAWGFRRDTEAFFGQGTRLTVV.

The rearrangement joins TRBV7-2 to TRBJ2-1; 7 nucleotides agree with TRBD2. The CDR3 is 18 amino acids. J gave up 0 bases and V 5 bases, and 13 bases lay outside the gene matches. The germline V gene has CDR1 SGHTA and CDR2 FQGNSA. The CDR3 loop reads CASSLRFSGPSSYNEQFF. The CDR3 DNA reads as TGTGCCAGCAGCCTTCGATTTAGCGGGCCGAGCTCCTACAATGAGCAGTTCTTC.

This chain uses TRBV3-1 (or the pseudogene TRBV3-2) with TRBJ1-2; 7 positions agree with TRBD1. V lost 4 bases and J lost 6; bases outside the gene matches: 11. The CDR3 extends over 15 amino acids. In germline, CDR1 is LGHDT, CDR2 YNNKEL (reference sequence). The CDR3 coding sequence is TGTGCCAGCAGCCCAGGGACAGAGTGGGTAAATGGCTACACCTTC. It is translated as CASSPGTEWVNGYTF.

The chain combines TRBV28 with TRBJ1-2; perhaps TRBD1 as D (5 bases). Germline V gene sequence: CDR1 MDHEN, CDR2 SYDVKM. This CDR3 is built from 14 residues. V was shortened by 7 bases and J by 5 bases, with 17 bases between the two germline ends. CDR3 nucleotide sequence: TGTGCCAGCACCCCTCTCGGGGGATTTTATGGCTACACCTTC. Amino acids: CASTPLGGFYGYTF.

The rearrangement joins TRBV13 to TRBJ2-7; 10 bases line up with TRBD1. The CDR3 length is 15 residues. Germline values: CDR1 PRHDT, CDR2 FYEKMQ (reference sequence). Germline trimming cut 5 bases from V and 3 bases from J; bases unmatched to any gene: 7. In DNA form, the CDR3 reads TGTGCCAGCAGCACAAGGGACAGGGGTGGCTACGAGCAGTACTTC. The encoded protein is CASSTRDRGGYEQYF.

This chain links TRBV3-1 (or the pseudogene TRBV3-2) with TRBJ1-2; maybe TRBD1 (6 bases). The CDR3 contains 16 residues. Germline V gene lookup returns CDR1 LGHDT and CDR2 YNNKEL (reference sequence). Deletions cut 7 bases from V and 1 base from J, with 19 bases between. CDR3 DNA sequence: TGTGCCAGCACCTACAGGGAGGGGGTCGGTAACTATGGCTACACCTTC. Translation gives CASTYREGVGNYGYTF.

A few counts support this clone. V gene TRBV4-1 combines with J gene TRBJ1-2; D might be TRBD1 (5 bases). The germline V gene has CDR1 MGHRA and CDR2 YSYEKL. The CDR3 extends over 15 amino acids. Between the trimmed V and J ends, which lost 4 bases and 0 bases, there was a span of 12 bases. The CDR3 coding sequence is TGCGCCAGCAGCCTCCCGGGGCCTCCTAACTATGGCTACACCTTC. Protein product: CASSLPGPPNYGYTF.

The V gene is TRBV2, the J gene TRBJ2-7; D gene unclear. V shed 4 bases and J shed 3 bases, with 16 bases lying between them. Germline-derived CDR1 and CDR2 are SNHLY and FYNNEI. This CDR3 comprises 15 residues. CDR3 residues: CASSGSAGRNYEQYF. The CDR3 DNA reads as TGTGCCAGCAGTGGATCGGCAGGAAGAAACTACGAGCAGTACTTC.

This rearrangement joins TRBV6-1 to TRBJ1-1; the D gene is possibly TRBD1 (5 bases). Trimming left V 3 bases short and J 1 base short, with 12 bases between. From germline, CDR1 is MNHNS and CDR2 SASEGT. This CDR3 region has 15 residues. Here the CDR3 reads CASSELGEKNTEAFF. The DNA for the CDR3 is TGTGCCAGCAGTGAGCTGGGGGAGAAGAACACTGAAGCTTTCTTT.

This chain links TRBV30 with TRBJ1-1, with D possibly being TRBD1 (6 bases). This CDR3 has 14 residues. Between the trimmed V and J ends, which lost 8 bases and 3 bases, there was a span of 19 bases. Germline V gives CDR1 GTSNPN, CDR2 SVGIG (reference sequence). CDR3 protein: CAGKVFGGHTEAFF. CDR3 coding DNA: TGTGCCGGGAAAGTTTTTGGGGGCCACACTGAAGCTTTCTTT.

The chain uses TRBV2 and TRBJ2-1; tentatively, D is TRBD2 (5 bases). Between the trimmed V and J ends, which lost 11 bases and 6 bases, there was a span of 20 bases. Germline CDR1 SNHLY, CDR2 FYNNEI. The CDR3 contains 14 residues. For the CDR3, the DNA is TGTGCCGGACTCCGGGCCAAGGGCTCCAATGAGCAGTTCTTC. The encoded protein is CAGLRAKGSNEQFF.

This clone has a handful of counts. V is TRBV14 and J is TRBJ1-2; 7 positions match TRBD1. CDR1 SGHDN and CDR2 FVKESK come from the germline V gene. V lost 3 bases and J lost 3; bases outside the gene matches: 7. CDR3 length: 15 residues. The CDR3 region is CASSHRQGFDYGYTF. The DNA for the CDR3 is TGTGCCAGCAGCCACCGACAGGGTTTTGACTATGGCTACACCTTC. Full variable domain (outside the CDR3, taken from reference TRBV14 and TRBJ1-2): EAGVTQFPSHSVIEKGQTVTLRCDPISGHDNLYWYRRVMGKEIKFLLHFVKESKQDESGMPNNRFLAERTGGTYSTLKVQPAELEDSGVYFCASSHRQGFDYGYTFGSGTRLTVV.

This rearrangement joins TRBV5-6 to TRBJ1-4, with D maybe TRBD1 (5 bases). This CDR3 region has 15 residues. Germline V gene data show CDR1 as SGHDT and CDR2 as YYEEEE. Between the trimmed V and J ends, which lost 2 bases and 5 bases, there was a span of 13 bases. The CDR3 nucleotides are TGTGCCAGCAGCTTCCTGACAGAAGGCAATGAAAAACTGTTTTTT. Translated, it gives CASSFLTEGNEKLFF.

The chain's CDR3 is CASSMSRGQVTGELFF. The CDR3 DNA follows: TGTGCCAGCAGCATGAGCAGGGGCCAGGTTACCGGGGAGCTGTTTTTT. The chain links TRBV5-6 to TRBJ2-2, with D possibly TRBD1 on 6 matching bases. The V gene lost 4 bases and the J gene lost 5 bases, with 18 bases spanning the gap. Germline loops: CDR1 SGHDT, CDR2 YYEEEE. This CDR3 is 16 amino acids long. Full variable domain (missing parts from reference TRBV5-6 and TRBJ2-2): DAGVTQSPTHLIKTRGQQVTLRCSPKSGHDTVSWYQQALGQGPQFIFQYYEEEERQRGNFPDRFSGHQFPNYSSELNVNALLLGDSALYLCASSMSRGQVTGELFFGEGSRLTVL.

The chain uses TRBV7-9 and TRBJ1-2; TRBD1 matches 8 bases. Trimming cost V 5 bases and J 2 bases; bases outside gene matches: 7. Germline V gene sequence: CDR1 SEHNR, CDR2 FQNEAQ (reference sequence). The CDR3 has 15 amino acids. The CDR3 nucleotides read TGTGCCAGCAGCCAAGGACAGGGACTCAACTATGGCTACACCTTC. Protein: CASSQGQGLNYGYTF. Full variable domain (outside the CDR3, taken from reference TRBV7-9 and TRBJ1-2): DTGVSQNPRHKITKRGQNVTFRCDPISEHNRLYWYRQTLGQGPEFLTYFQNEAQLEKSRLLSDRFSAERPKGSFSTLEIQRTEQGDSAMYLCASSQGQGLNYGYTFGSGTRLTVV.

The genes are TRBV24-1 and TRBJ1-5, with D possibly matching TRBD1 (6 bases). Trimming removed 9 bases at V and 3 bases at J, with 14 bases between. The CDR3 runs 14 residues. The germline V gene encodes CDR1 KGHDR and CDR2 SFDVKD. CDR3 DNA: TGTGCCACCTCCAGGACAGACGACAATCAGCCCCAGCATTTT. Protein sequence: CATSRTDDNQPQHF.

As DNA, the CDR3 is TGTGCCACCAGCAGAGATTTAGGGGCTCAGCCCCAGCATTTT. Protein product: CATSRDLGAQPQHF. This chain links TRBV15 with TRBJ1-5; possibly TRBD1 for D (5 bases). The CDR3 totals 14 residues. The V end lost 0 bases, the J end lost 6 bases, and 9 bases lay between the germline ends. Germline V CDR1 and CDR2: LNHNV, YYDKDF (reference sequence).

The chain carries TRBV5-6 and TRBJ1-5; a weak D match, TRBD1 (5 bases). The V end was cut by 4 bases, the J end by 6 bases, with 20 bases between. This CDR3 spans 16 amino acids. Germline V gene sequence: CDR1 SGHDT, CDR2 YYEEEE. CDR3 sequence: CASSPWTGGVPQPQHF. The CDR3 DNA reads as TGTGCCAGCAGCCCGTGGACTGGGGGGGTGCCTCAGCCCCAGCATTTT.

This chain's CDR3 is CASSLAGQATDTQYF. The DNA for the CDR3 is TGTGCCAGCAGCTTAGCAGGACAGGCCACAGATACGCAGTATTTT. The chain recombines TRBV7-9 with TRBJ2-3, with 7 positions matching TRBD1. Germline trimming cut 0 bases from V and 2 bases from J; bases unmatched to any gene: 2. This CDR3 region has 15 residues. In germline, CDR1 is SEHNR, CDR2 FQNEAQ (reference sequence).

This sequence joins TRBV6-4 and TRBJ2-3; a weak D match, TRBD1 (5 bases). The V gene's germline CDR1 is MRHNA and CDR2 SNTAGT. Trimming removed 3 bases from V and 6 bases from J, with 10 bases in between. The CDR3 totals 13 residues. The CDR3 coding sequence is TGTGCCAGCAGTGAACAGGAAAGGGATACGCAGTATTTT. Protein product: CASSEQERDTQYF.

The CDR3 reads CASSLNYEQYF. In nucleotides, the CDR3 is TGTGCCAGCAGCTTGAACTACGAGCAGTACTTC. This chain connects TRBV5-6 to TRBJ2-7; D unclear. The CDR3 is 11 amino acids. Germline CDR1 SGHDT, CDR2 YYEEEE. The V end was cut by 1 base, the J end by 3 bases, with 2 bases between.

This chain links TRBV9 with TRBJ1-6; weak D call: TRBD1 (5 bases). This CDR3 spans 14 amino acids. The V gene lost 5 bases and the J gene lost 5 bases, with 11 bases spanning the gap. Germline CDR1 is SGDLS and CDR2 is YYNGEE. Here the CDR3 reads CASSFRGDNSPLHF. CDR3 sequence (DNA): TGTGCCAGCAGTTTTAGGGGAGATAATTCACCCCTCCACTTT.

This chain joins TRBV7-8 and TRBJ1-4, with D unclear. V was trimmed by 5 bases and J by 6 bases, leaving 7 bases between them. Looked up from germline, CDR1 is SGHVS and CDR2 is FQNEAQ. The CDR3 is 12 amino acids. The CDR3 reads CASSVTYEKLFF. CDR3 sequence (DNA): TGTGCCAGCAGCGTCACGTATGAAAAACTGTTTTTT.